This T cell receptor (beta chain) appears in the sequencing data of a study of T cell changes during pregnancy in multiple sclerosis. This CDR3 is built from 12 residues. Germline V gene lookup returns CDR1 MDHEN and CDR2 SYDVKM. Germline trimming cut 5 bases from V and 4 bases from J; bases unmatched to any gene: 2. Only in-frame clones appear in the TCRdb table, and some are missing; sequencing was by immunoSEQ multiplex PCR. The data hold about 120,000 clones, with roughly nine tenths observed a single time. The origin of this receptor is a female donor with multiple sclerosis, enrolled in a pregnancy study. The source material was peripheral blood, sampled in the third trimester of pregnancy. The chain uses TRBV28 and TRBJ2-7; TRBD1 aligns across 7 bases. The CDR3 DNA reads as TGTGCCAGCAGTGACAGGGAGTACGAGCAGTACTTC. This gives the protein CASSDREYEQYF.